The rows below give T cell receptor beta chains drawn from one sample of a study of T cell changes during pregnancy in multiple sclerosis. TCRdb's table, derived via immunoSEQ multiplex PCR, lists solely in-frame clones and lacks some. The sample holds 90,000 to 100,000 clones, about 93% seen once. This specimen consisted of peripheral blood, obtained in the first trimester of pregnancy. The receptors here all came from a female donor with multiple sclerosis, enrolled in a pregnancy study. Both conserved end residues are part of each CDR3. Fields, in order: V gene, clone size, D gene, J gene, CDR3 DNA, CDR3 protein. A D gene is named only where the DNA matches it firmly. The size field is filled for only some rows; it gives once, few, many or a size class.

TRBV11-1,.,.,TRBJ1-2,TGTGCCAGCAGCCCCAATGGACAAACTAACTATGGCTACACCTTC,CASSPNGQTNYGYTF
TRBV14,.,.,TRBJ1-3,TGTGCCAGCATCCTACAACGGGACTGCTCTGGAAACACCATATATTTT,CASILQRDCSGNTIYF
TRBV2,.,.,TRBJ1-2,TGTGCCAGCAGTGCCGAACCGCGGTTCAGAGGCTACACCTTC,CASSAEPRFRGYTF
TRBV9,.,.,TRBJ1-6,TGTGCCAGCAGCGTAGGTAGCTCCTATAATTCACCCCTCCACTTT,CASSVGSSYNSPLHF
TRBV18,.,.,TRBJ1-5,TGTGCCAGCTCACGGGCAGATAATCAGCCCCAGCATTTT,CASSRADNQPQHF
TRBV29-1,many,TRBD2,TRBJ2-3,TGCAGCGGACGGGGGGGATCTAGCACAGATACGCAGTATTTT,CSGRGGSSTDTQYF
TRBV19,.,.,TRBJ2-2,TGTGCCAGTAGTATTGGCCCCGGGGAGCTGTTTTTT,CASSIGPGELFF
TRBV6-5,.,.,TRBJ1-6,TGTGCCAGCAGCAGGGGAGGGATGGCTTCACCCCTCCACTTT,CASSRGGMASPLHF
TRBV29-1,.,.,TRBJ2-5,TGCAGCGCTCAGGGTCCGCAAGAGACCCAGTACTTC,CSAQGPQETQYF
TRBV15,.,.,TRBJ1-2,TGTGCCACCAGCAGAGAGGCGGGAGGCTACACCTTC,CATSREAGGYTF
TRBV4-1,.,TRBD1,TRBJ1-1,TGCGCCAGCAGCCAAGAGGGGCAGGGGGCGAACACTGAAGCTTTCTTT,CASSQEGQGANTEAFF
TRBV6-1,once,TRBD1,TRBJ2-7,TGTGCCAGCACCGCTTCCCGGACAGGGACCTACGAGCAGTACTTC,CASTASRTGTYEQYF
TRBV6-5,few,TRBD1,TRBJ1-1,TGTGCCAGCAACTTGGACAGGGTGAACACTGAAGCTTTCTTT,CASNLDRVNTEAFF
TRBV27,.,TRBD1,TRBJ1-5,TGTGCCAGCAGTTTTGGGACAGGCGGCAATCAGCCCCAGCATTTT,CASSFGTGGNQPQHF
TRBV25-1,once,TRBD1,TRBJ1-3,TGTGCCAGCGGCCGGCCAACCAGGGGGGTTCACTCTGGAAACACCATATATTTT,CASGRPTRGVHSGNTIYF
TRBV19,.,TRBD1,TRBJ2-5,TGTGCCAGTAGTTCCGGATTACGCAGGGGGCAAGAGACCCAGTACTTC,CASSSGLRRGQETQYF
TRBV7-6,.,.,TRBJ1-2,TGTGCCAGCAGCTGGGCGGGTTGGTACGGGGACTATGGCTACACCTTC,CASSWAGWYGDYGYTF
TRBV5-1,once,.,TRBJ2-7,TGCGCCAGCAGCGCGTACAGGGTGTCGGCCTACGAGCAGTACTTC,CASSAYRVSAYEQYF
TRBV27,once,.,TRBJ1-1,TGTGCCAGCAGAGCTTCCTCAAGGGGATGGGGCACTGAAGCTTTCTTT,CASRASSRGWGTEAFF
TRBV4-1,.,.,TRBJ1-1,TGCGCCAGCAGCCCAATGGGGGAGGGTAACACTGAAGCTTTCTTT,CASSPMGEGNTEAFF
TRBV27,.,.,TRBJ2-7,TGTGCCAGCAGTCCCATTACGACTAACGAGCAGTACTTC,CASSPITTNEQYF
TRBV6-1,.,TRBD2,TRBJ2-3,TGTGCCAGCAAACTAGCGGGGGGACACACAGATACGCAGTATTTT,CASKLAGGHTDTQYF
TRBV18,.,TRBD2,TRBJ2-3,TGTGCCAGCTCCTTAGCGGGGGGCACAGATACGCAGTATTTT,CASSLAGGTDTQYF
TRBV2,.,.,TRBJ2-1,TGTGCCAGCAGTGAAGCGGGGAGCTCCTACAATGAGCAGTTCTTC,CASSEAGSSYNEQFF
TRBV11-2,.,.,TRBJ1-4,TGTGCCAGCAGCTTTGGGGCCGGGGGGGGTGAAAAACTGTTTTTT,CASSFGAGGGEKLFF